Each of the 4 T cell receptor beta chains below was sequenced from the same sample in a study of OX40 agonist ivuxolimab in advanced cancers. Only in-frame clones appear in the TCRdb table, and some are missing; sequencing was by immunoSEQ multiplex PCR. Among approximately 76,000 clones listed, approximately 85% were seen once. Source: CD4+ or CD8+ T cells sorted from blood, taken in a trial of the OX40 agonist ivuxolimab. Every receptor here comes from an adult with an advanced solid tumor such as melanoma, head and neck, liver or kidney cancer.

This chain uses TRBV7-2 with TRBJ1-1; D uncertain. The germline V gene has CDR1 SGHTA and CDR2 FQGNSA. V lost 5 bases to trimming and J lost 1 base, with 11 bases between them. The CDR3 covers 14 residues. For the CDR3, the DNA is TGTGCCAGCAGCCGGTGGACGGGGAACACTGAAGCTTTCTTT. Amino acids: CASSRWTGNTEAFF.

The V call is TRBV25-1, the J call TRBJ1-2; 11 bases align to TRBD1. Per the germline V gene, CDR1 is MGHDK and CDR2 is SYGVNS. Losses at the gene ends were 1 base for V and 7 bases for J; bases not matched to a gene: 8. There are 16 residues in the CDR3. The CDR3 nucleotides are TGTGCCAGCAGTGAATCCCTCCGGACAGGGGGCATTGGCTACACCTTC. This translates into CASSESLRTGGIGYTF.

The J gene is TRBJ1-1, the V gene TRBV4-2, with 7 bases lining up with TRBD1. The CDR3 has 19 residues. V was pared by 0 bases and J by 10 bases, with 23 bases of the junction left unmatched. The germline V gene encodes CDR1 LGHNA and CDR2 YNFKEQ. The chain's CDR3 is CASSQDIGKGTGAGPLAFF. The CDR3 nucleotides read TGTGCCAGCAGCCAAGACATCGGCAAAGGAACAGGGGCGGGACCCTTAGCTTTCTTT.

This chain uses TRBV19 with TRBJ1-2; possible D gene TRBD1, 5 bases. Germline V gives CDR1 LNHDA, CDR2 SQIVND (reference sequence). Trimming shortened V by 7 bases and J by 4 bases, and 10 bases separated the two germline ends. The CDR3 has 12 amino acids. The CDR3 sequence is CASKTGPYGYTF. CDR3 in DNA: TGTGCCAGTAAGACGGGGCCCTATGGCTACACCTTC.